The 20 T cell receptor beta chains below were found in one sample sequenced in a study of cytomegalovirus exposure and HLA in healthy donors. This PCR relied on a set of 60 Vbeta primers and 13 Jbeta primers. The assay was immunoSEQ multiplex PCR, and TCRdb's table has in-frame clones only and misses some. The sample lists about 150,000 clones, roughly three quarters occurring once. Source material: PBMCs. The origin of the receptors is a man aged 25 to 40 in good health and CMV-seropositive.

CDR3 residues: CASSLAGQGQETQYF. CDR3 nucleotide sequence: TGTGCCAGCAGCTTAGCTGGGCAGGGTCAGGAGACCCAGTACTTC. The gene calls are TRBV7-9 and TRBJ2-5; a possible D gene is TRBD1 (5 bases). V lost 0 bases and J 5 bases, leaving 13 bases between the germline ends. Germline assignment: CDR1 SEHNR and CDR2 FQNEAQ (reference sequence). CDR3 size: 15 residues. The full variable domain, completed using reference TRBV7-9 and TRBJ2-5, is DTGVSQNPRHKITKRGQNVTFRCDPISEHNRLYWYRQTLGQGPEFLTYFQNEAQLEKSRLLSDRFSAERPKGSFSTLEIQRTEQGDSAMYLCASSLAGQGQETQYFGPGTRLLVL.

This clone was observed a single time. The chain uses TRBV6-1 and TRBJ1-6; 8 bases fit TRBD1. Per germline, CDR1 MNHNS and CDR2 SASEGT. The CDR3 runs to 12 residues. Unmatched junction bases numbered 4, after V lost 8 bases and J lost 10 bases. CDR3 protein: CASRTGKSPLHF. DNA of the CDR3: TGTGCCAGCCGGACAGGGAAGTCACCCCTCCACTTT.

The chain recombines TRBV4-1 with TRBJ2-2; 10 nucleotides agree with TRBD2. V gave up 1 base and J gave up 6 bases; unmatched junction bases: 8. Germline CDR1 MGHRA, CDR2 YSYEKL. The CDR3 is made up of 17 amino acids. This chain's CDR3 is CASSQGVSGGSSGELFF. CDR3 bases: TGCGCCAGCAGCCAAGGGGTTAGCGGGGGGAGTTCCGGGGAGCTGTTTTTT.

This chain joins TRBV5-6 and TRBJ1-2; D unclear. V was shortened by 0 bases and J by 5 bases, with 11 bases between the two germline ends. Germline lookup yields CDR1 SGHDT and CDR2 YYEEEE. The CDR3 consists of 14 residues. The CDR3 DNA sequence: TGTGCCAGCAGCTTGGTCGGGGATACTTATGGCTACACCTTC. This translates into CASSLVGDTYGYTF. The full variable domain, its missing parts supplied by reference TRBV5-6 and TRBJ1-2, is DAGVTQSPTHLIKTRGQQVTLRCSPKSGHDTVSWYQQALGQGPQFIFQYYEEEERQRGNFPDRFSGHQFPNYSSELNVNALLLGDSALYLCASSLVGDTYGYTFGSGTRLTVV.

CDR3 amino acids: CASSFSGTGDTTEAFF. In DNA, the CDR3 is TGTGCCAGCAGTTTCAGCGGGACAGGGGATACCACTGAAGCTTTCTTT. The V gene is TRBV28, the J gene TRBJ1-1; 10 bases fit TRBD1. From germline, CDR1 is MDHEN and CDR2 SYDVKM. After removal of 3 bases from V and 4 bases from J, the junction contained 8 bases not matched to a gene. The CDR3 contains 16 residues.

This clone has a handful of counts. The rearrangement uses TRBV9 and TRBJ2-5; 9 bases fit TRBD2. V trimming: 6 bases; J trimming: 4 bases; junction bases outside the gene matches: 10. This CDR3 contains 15 residues. Germline CDR1 SGDLS, CDR2 YYNGEE. The CDR3 protein is CASNVAGVRGETQYF. The DNA for the CDR3 is TGTGCCAGCAATGTAGCGGGAGTGAGGGGAGAGACCCAGTACTTC.

The chain couples TRBV5-1 to TRBJ2-7; 10 bases map to TRBD1. CDR3 length: 17 residues. Germline CDR1 is SGHRS and CDR2 is YFSETQ. The J segment lost 3 bases and the V segment lost 0 bases, leaving 9 bases of the junction unmatched. CDR3 loop: CASSLVPPGQGFYEQYF. The DNA for the CDR3 is TGCGCCAGCAGCTTGGTTCCTCCGGGACAGGGGTTCTACGAGCAGTACTTC.

The gene calls are TRBV28 and TRBJ1-2; D is undetermined. The CDR3 totals 11 residues. The V end was cut by 1 base, the J end by 6 bases, with 3 bases between. Germline CDR1 is MDHEN and CDR2 is SYDVKM. CDR3 nucleotides: TGTGCCAGCAGTTTATATAATGGCTACACCTTC. Its protein is CASSLYNGYTF.

This chain links TRBV4-1 with TRBJ2-1, with D perhaps matching TRBD2 (6 bases). This CDR3 contains 15 residues. V shed 3 bases and J shed 1 base, with 10 bases lying between them. The V gene's germline CDR1 is MGHRA and CDR2 YSYEKL. The CDR3 DNA sequence: TGCGCCAGCAGCCATCCGGGAGAGTCCTACAATGAGCAGTTCTTC. This sequence encodes CASSHPGESYNEQFF.

The CDR3 DNA follows: TGTGCCAGCAGCTTAAACGTTAAGGACAGGGGAAAGAACACTGAAGCTTTCTTT. This translates into CASSLNVKDRGKNTEAFF. The chain employs TRBV7-8 and TRBJ1-1; TRBD1 agrees at 9 bases. Germline values: CDR1 SGHVS, CDR2 FQNEAQ. J gave up 1 base and V 2 bases, and 11 bases lay outside the gene matches. This CDR3 spans 18 amino acids. The entire variable domain, with the rest obtained from reference TRBV7-8 and TRBJ1-1, is as follows: GAGVSQSPRYKVAKRGQDVALRCDPISGHVSLFWYQQALGQGPEFLTYFQNEAQLDKSGLPSDRFFAERPEGSVSTLKIQRTQQEDSAVYLCASSLNVKDRGKNTEAFFGQGTRLTVV.

This chain uses TRBV9 with TRBJ2-3; 10 positions agree with TRBD2. With V trimmed by 2 bases and J by 4 bases, 7 bases remained unmatched. The germline V gene has CDR1 SGDLS and CDR2 YYNGEE. The CDR3 length is 16 residues. The CDR3: CASSVGGAGGADTQYF. CDR3 DNA sequence: TGTGCCAGCAGCGTGGGTGGAGCGGGGGGGGCAGATACGCAGTATTTT.

This chain's CDR3 is CASISTGKAEAFF. The CDR3 nucleotides read TGTGCCAGCATATCAACCGGGAAGGCTGAAGCTTTCTTT. V usage is TRBV6-1 and J usage is TRBJ1-1; no firm D call. Trimming cost V 7 bases and J 6 bases, with 15 bases left between them. The CDR3 covers 13 residues. The germline CDR1 and CDR2 sequences are MNHNS and SASEGT.

This chain's CDR3 is CASSAPAGGGTGELFF. CDR3 sequence (DNA): TGTGCCAGCAGCGCTCCAGCGGGAGGGGGCACCGGGGAGCTGTTTTTT. This chain joins TRBV9 and TRBJ2-2; 10 bases map to TRBD2. The CDR3 runs 16 residues. From germline, CDR1 is SGDLS and CDR2 YYNGEE. Trimming at V came to 3 bases and at J to 4 bases, leaving 6 bases not matched to a gene.

The chain uses TRBV6-1 and TRBJ1-1; 7 nucleotides align to TRBD1. This CDR3 contains 12 residues. Germline CDR1 and CDR2: MNHNS and SASEGT. V was clipped by 6 bases and J by 5 bases; unmatched bases: 3. The CDR3: CASRKTGTEAFF. CDR3 sequence (DNA): TGTGCCAGCAGGAAGACAGGGACTGAAGCTTTCTTT.

The gene calls are TRBV12-5 and TRBJ2-5, with TRBD2 matching over 10 bases. The germline CDR1 and CDR2 sequences are LGHNT and FRNRAP. Trimming took 7 bases from V and 4 from J; bases not matched to a gene: 12. The CDR3 is 16 amino acids. CDR3 in DNA: TGTGCTAGTGCCCTGAGGGCTAGCGGGAGCCGAGAGACCCAGTACTTC. Amino acids: CASALRASGSRETQYF.

CDR3 residues: CASRRTVAEGPQHF. In DNA form, the CDR3 reads TGTGCCAGCAGGCGGACAGTTGCCGAGGGGCCCCAGCATTTT. The rearrangement joins TRBV6-5 to TRBJ1-5; D possibly corresponds to TRBD1 (6 bases). The CDR3 has 14 amino acids. Trimming shortened V by 6 bases and J by 9 bases, and 18 bases separated the two germline ends. From germline, CDR1 is MNHEY and CDR2 SVGAGI.

This chain joins TRBV27 and TRBJ1-1; perhaps TRBD1 as D (5 bases). The ends were cut back, 3 bases at V and 0 bases at J, with 8 bases in the middle. The CDR3 is 14 amino acids. Germline V gene lookup returns CDR1 MNHEY and CDR2 SMNVEV (reference sequence). The CDR3 reads CASSFQGLNTEAFF. In nucleotides, the CDR3 is TGTGCCAGCAGTTTTCAGGGCCTGAACACTGAAGCTTTCTTT.

This clone has only a few counts. The J gene is TRBJ2-7, the V gene TRBV5-6, with TRBD2 matching 8 bases. CDR3 size: 15 residues. With 0 bases clipped from V and 0 bases from J, the junction kept 2 bases outside the gene matches. Germline CDR1 is SGHDT and CDR2 is YYEEEE. In DNA form, the CDR3 reads TGTGCCAGCAGCTTGGGCGGGAGGACCTCCTACGAGCAGTACTTC. Protein product: CASSLGGRTSYEQYF.

The rearrangement joins TRBV10-3 to TRBJ2-5, with 11 bases aligning to TRBD2. The germline gives CDR1 ENHRY, CDR2 SYGVKD. This CDR3 has 16 residues. The V gene end was trimmed by 5 bases and the J gene end by 4 bases; junction bases not matched to a gene: 9. CDR3 loop: CAISQTSGRASETQYF. As DNA, the CDR3 is TGTGCCATCAGTCAAACTAGCGGGAGAGCTTCAGAGACCCAGTACTTC.

The chain recombines TRBV28 with TRBJ2-7, with TRBD2 matching over 14 bases. This CDR3 comprises 15 residues. The ends lost 5 bases at V and 3 bases at J; junction bases unmatched: 3. In germline, CDR1 is MDHEN, CDR2 SYDVKM. CDR3 in DNA: TGTGCCAGCAGTAAAGGGACTAGCGGGAGCTACGAGCAGTACTTC. It codes for CASSKGTSGSYEQYF.